Listed below are T cell receptor beta chains from one sample, sequenced in a study of T cell repertoires in cytomegalovirus infection. TCRdb processed the reads anew with MiXCR; each CDR3 protein has one entry. This table holds fewer than 550,000 distinct CDR3 sequences, roughly 29% found once. The sequencing input was PBMCs. These receptors originate from a human donor in good health (CMV status not recorded). Some clones in this sample may be carry-over from other donors' samples. The CDR3 runs from the conserved cysteine through the conserved F or W. The order of the fields is J gene, clone size, V gene, D gene, CDR3 protein, CDR3 DNA. A D gene is named only where the DNA matches it firmly. Not every row has a clone size; where given, it reads once, few, many or a size class.

>TRBJ1-1|few|TRBV29-1|TRBD1
CSADRVGTEAFF
TGCAGCGCAGACAGGGTTGGCACTGAAGCTTTCTTT
>TRBJ1-5|.|TRBV28|.
CASSWQRNQPQHF
TGTGCCAGCAGTTGGCAGCGCAATCAGCCCCAGCATTTT
>TRBJ2-5|.|TRBV28|TRBD1
CASSLPITGGQETQYF
TGTGCCAGCAGTTTACCCATTACAGGGGGCCAAGAGACCCAGTACTTC
>TRBJ2-5|few|TRBV4-1|TRBD2
CASSQQTKGLAPYQETQYF
TGCGCCAGCAGCCAACAAACAAAGGGACTAGCGCCGTACCAAGAGACCCAGTACTTC
>TRBJ1-3|few|TRBV6-2/TRBV6-3|.
CASRPALDTGNTIYF
TGTGCCAGCAGGCCCGCCCTGGATACTGGAAACACCATATATTTT
>TRBJ2-1|.|TRBV2|TRBD2
CASSVLAVYNEQFF
TGTGCCAGCAGTGTACTAGCGGTCTACAATGAGCAGTTCTTC
>TRBJ2-1|.|TRBV28|.
CASNPRGSYYNEQFF
TGTGCCAGCAACCCACGGGGGTCCTACTACAATGAGCAGTTCTTC
>TRBJ2-1|.|TRBV7-8|TRBD1
CASSPYTGTASNEQFF
TGTGCCAGCAGCCCTTATACCGGGACAGCATCGAATGAGCAGTTCTTC
>TRBJ2-1|few|TRBV24-1|.
CATSDQVGNSYNEQFF
TGTGCCACCAGTGATCAAGTCGGGAACTCCTACAATGAGCAGTTCTTC
>TRBJ1-2|.|TRBV19|.
CASSIAFWQGDYGYTF
TGTGCCAGTAGTATAGCCTTTTGGCAGGGAGACTATGGCTACACCTTC
>TRBJ1-3|.|TRBV6-2/TRBV6-3|.
CASSYWGGTSGNTIYF
TGTGCCAGCAGTTACTGGGGTGGGACCTCTGGAAACACCATATATTTT
>TRBJ2-5|.|TRBV20-1|.
CSARDVGVFGETQYF
TGCAGTGCTAGGGATGTCGGGGTCTTTGGAGAGACCCAGTACTTC
>TRBJ1-2|many|TRBV7-2|.
CASSLFPRSYTF
TGTGCCAGCAGCTTATTCCCTCGAAGCTACACCTTC
>TRBJ2-3|.|TRBV4-2|.
CASSQEYGGTDTQYF
TGTGCCAGCAGCCAAGAGTACGGAGGCACAGATACGCAGTATTTT
>TRBJ1-1|.|TRBV5-4|TRBD1
CASSLVFGTGDSEAFF
TGTGCCAGCAGCTTGGTCTTTGGGACAGGGGATTCTGAAGCTTTCTTT
>TRBJ1-1|.|TRBV23-1|.
CASSQIPGGMNTEAFF
TGCGCCAGCAGTCAAATCCCAGGAGGAATGAACACTGAAGCTTTCTTT
>TRBJ2-3|.|TRBV5-5|TRBD2
CASSPRLAGEDTQYF
TGTGCCAGCAGCCCCCGCTTAGCGGGGGAAGATACGCAGTATTTT
>TRBJ1-5|many|TRBV7-2|.
CASSRRVDQPQHF
TGTGCCAGCAGTAGGAGGGTGGACCAGCCCCAGCATTTT
>TRBJ2-7|few|TRBV7-2|TRBD2
CASSSPISGGKQYF
TGTGCCAGCAGCTCCCCCATTAGCGGGGGCAAGCAGTACTTC
>TRBJ2-7|.|TRBV28|TRBD2
CASSPGGTGHYEQYF
TGTGCCAGCAGCCCCGGGGGGACCGGACACTACGAGCAGTACTTC
>TRBJ2-3|many|TRBV7-2|.
CASSLFGADTQYF
TGTGCCAGCAGCTTATTTGGGGCAGATACGCAGTATTTT
>TRBJ2-1|.|TRBV6-5|TRBD2
CASSPLAGYEQFF
TGTGCCAGCAGCCCGTTAGCGGGTTATGAGCAGTTCTTC
>TRBJ2-3|.|TRBV29-1|TRBD2
CSVEDLVGLVADTQYF
TGCAGCGTTGAAGATCTTGTGGGACTAGTTGCAGATACGCAGTATTTT
>TRBJ1-5|.|TRBV24-1|.
CATSDSSWRNQPQHF
TGTGCCACCAGTGATTCCAGTTGGCGAAATCAGCCCCAGCATTTT
>TRBJ1-1|few|TRBV6-2/TRBV6-3|.
CASSPTDSPKAFF
TGTGCCAGCAGTCCGACGGACTCCCCGAAAGCTTTCTTT
>TRBJ1-6|few|TRBV7-8|.
CASSFEAGDSPLHF
TGTGCCAGCAGCTTCGAGGCAGGGGACTCACCCCTCCACTTT
>TRBJ1-3|few|TRBV14|TRBD1
CASSRDRDSGNTIYF
TGTGCCAGCAGCAGGGACAGAGACTCTGGAAACACCATATATTTT
>TRBJ2-3|.|TRBV10-3|.
CAISESIADTDTQYF
TGTGCCATCAGTGAGTCGATTGCAGACACAGATACGCAGTATTTT
>TRBJ2-2|many|TRBV7-8|TRBD1
CASSLVGTGGTRDTGELFF
TGTGCCAGCAGCTTAGTGGGGACAGGCGGTACCCGAGACACCGGGGAGCTGTTTTTT
>TRBJ2-3|few|TRBV6-5|TRBD2
CASSTSGAYTDTQYF
TGTGCCAGCAGCACTAGCGGGGCCTACACAGATACGCAGTATTTT
>TRBJ2-1|few|TRBV7-8|.
CASSWDGRSYNEQFF
TGTGCCAGCAGCTGGGACGGCAGGTCCTACAATGAGCAGTTCTTC
>TRBJ1-1|few|TRBV4-3|TRBD1
CASSQTTGKETEAFF
TGCGCCAGCAGCCAAACGACAGGGAAGGAAACTGAAGCTTTCTTT
>TRBJ2-1|few|TRBV4-2|TRBD2
CASSQRLAGVHEQFF
TGTGCCAGCAGCCAACGACTAGCGGGAGTGCATGAGCAGTTCTTC
>TRBJ2-3|many|TRBV7-6|.
CASSPVAGTDTQYF
TGTGCCAGCAGCCCCGTTGCGGGCACAGATACGCAGTATTTT
>TRBJ2-5|.|TRBV12-3/TRBV12-4|TRBD2
CASSRAGVETQYF
TGTGCCAGCAGTCGAGCGGGAGTAGAGACCCAGTACTTC
>TRBJ2-7|few|TRBV7-2|TRBD2
CASSETSGSSYEQYF
TGTGCCAGCAGCGAAACTAGCGGGAGTTCCTACGAGCAGTACTTC
>TRBJ1-1|few|TRBV19|TRBD1
CASSRGQTASPAGAFF
TGTGCCAGTAGTAGGGGACAGACAGCATCACCGGCGGGGGCTTTCTTT
>TRBJ2-5|.|TRBV7-2|TRBD1
CASSRDSKTQETQYF
TGTGCCAGCAGCCGGGACAGTAAAACTCAAGAGACCCAGTACTTC
>TRBJ2-1|few|TRBV4-2|TRBD1
CASSPLQSGGAYNEQFF
TGTGCCAGCAGCCCCCTTCAATCAGGGGGAGCCTACAATGAGCAGTTCTTC
>TRBJ1-3|few|TRBV6-2/TRBV6-3|.
CASSYDPQRWSTPMAGNTIYF
TGTGCCAGCAGTTACGATCCTCAACGCTGGAGTACCCCGATGGCTGGAAACACCATATATTTT
>TRBJ2-1|.|TRBV4-1|TRBD2
CASSQEEGLAGNNEQFF
TGCGCCAGCAGCCAAGAGGAGGGACTAGCGGGTAACAATGAGCAGTTCTTC
>TRBJ2-1|.|TRBV28|TRBD1
CASSFATGGIINEQFF
TGTGCCAGCAGTTTTGCGACAGGGGGCATAATCAATGAGCAGTTCTTC
>TRBJ2-2|.|TRBV7-3|TRBD1
CASSPPGQENTGELFF
TGTGCCAGCAGCCCACCCGGACAGGAAAACACCGGGGAGCTGTTTTTT
>TRBJ2-3|many|TRBV12-3/TRBV12-4|.
CASSLSRQVFPPTDTQYF
TGTGCCAGCAGTTTATCCAGACAGGTTTTTCCCCCCACAGATACGCAGTATTTT
>TRBJ2-3|few|TRBV19|.
CASSMRQATGDTQYF
TGTGCCAGTAGTATGAGGCAGGCCACGGGGGATACGCAGTATTTT
>TRBJ2-3|.|TRBV7-2|.
CASSLQAKSDTQYF
TGTGCCAGCAGCTTACAGGCCAAGTCAGATACGCAGTATTTT
>TRBJ2-3|.|TRBV19|TRBD2
CASSTYSGRRDTQYF
TGTGCCAGTAGTACCTATAGCGGGAGAAGGGATACGCAGTATTTT
>TRBJ1-3|few|TRBV18|.
CASSHKTGNTIYF
TGTGCCAGCTCCCATAAAACGGGAAACACCATATATTTT
>TRBJ2-1|.|TRBV4-3|.
CASSQEATGGGPYNEQFF
TGCGCCAGCAGCCAAGAAGCTACGGGGGGCGGACCCTACAATGAGCAGTTCTTC
>TRBJ1-2|.|TRBV30|.
CAWSGQGLDGYTF
TGTGCCTGGAGCGGGCAGGGACTAGATGGCTACACCTTC
>TRBJ2-2|.|TRBV28|.
CASSLPQGSDTGELFF
TGTGCCAGCAGCCTTCCTCAGGGATCGGACACCGGGGAGCTGTTTTTT
>TRBJ1-1|few|TRBV19|TRBD1
CASSPGQGWTEAFF
TGTGCCAGTAGTCCCGGACAGGGATGGACTGAAGCTTTCTTT
>TRBJ2-1|few|TRBV7-9|.
CASSLLGGAENEQFF
TGTGCCAGCAGCCTGCTTGGCGGAGCCGAGAATGAGCAGTTCTTC
>TRBJ2-1|.|TRBV4-3|.
CASSQGIGYNEQFF
TGCGCCAGCAGCCAAGGGATTGGATACAATGAGCAGTTCTTC
>TRBJ1-1|.|TRBV27|.
CASSLPGGSEAFF
TGTGCCAGCAGTCTCCCGGGGGGGTCTGAAGCTTTCTTT